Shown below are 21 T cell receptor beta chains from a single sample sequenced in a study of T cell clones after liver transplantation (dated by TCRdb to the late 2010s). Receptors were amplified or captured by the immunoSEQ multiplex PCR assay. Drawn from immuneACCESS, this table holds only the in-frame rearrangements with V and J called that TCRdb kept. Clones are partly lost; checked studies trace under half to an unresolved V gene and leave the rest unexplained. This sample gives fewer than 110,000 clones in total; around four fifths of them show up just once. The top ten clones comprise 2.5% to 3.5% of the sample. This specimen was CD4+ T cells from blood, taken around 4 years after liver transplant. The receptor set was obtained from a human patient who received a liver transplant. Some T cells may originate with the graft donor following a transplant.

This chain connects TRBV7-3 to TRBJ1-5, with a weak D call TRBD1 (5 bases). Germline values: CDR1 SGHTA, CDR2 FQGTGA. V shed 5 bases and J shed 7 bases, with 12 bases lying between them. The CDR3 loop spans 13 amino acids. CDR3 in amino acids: CASSLGQGQPQHF. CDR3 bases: TGTGCCAGCAGCCTAGGCCAGGGACAGCCCCAGCATTTT.

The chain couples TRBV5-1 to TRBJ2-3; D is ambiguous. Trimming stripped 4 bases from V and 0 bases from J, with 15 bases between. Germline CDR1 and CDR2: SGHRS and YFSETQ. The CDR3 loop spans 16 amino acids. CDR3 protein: CASSHNKVASTDTQYF. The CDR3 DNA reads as TGCGCCAGCAGCCACAACAAAGTTGCTAGCACAGATACGCAGTATTTT.

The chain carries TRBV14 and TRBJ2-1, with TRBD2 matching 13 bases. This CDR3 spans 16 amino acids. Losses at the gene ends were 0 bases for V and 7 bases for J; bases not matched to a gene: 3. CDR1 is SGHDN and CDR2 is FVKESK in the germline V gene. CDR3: CASSQERTSGGNEQFF. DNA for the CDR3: TGTGCCAGCAGCCAAGAAAGGACTAGCGGGGGTAATGAGCAGTTCTTC.

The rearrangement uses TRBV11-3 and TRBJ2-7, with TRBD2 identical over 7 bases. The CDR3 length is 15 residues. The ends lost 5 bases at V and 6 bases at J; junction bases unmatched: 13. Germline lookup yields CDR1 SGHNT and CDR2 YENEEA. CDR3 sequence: CASSPSSSGVGEQYF. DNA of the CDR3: TGTGCCAGCAGCCCATCCTCAAGCGGGGTGGGCGAGCAGTACTTC. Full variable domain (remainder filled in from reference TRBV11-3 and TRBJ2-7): EAGVVQSPRYKIIEKKQPVAFWCNPISGHNTLYWYLQNLGQGPELLIRYENEEAVDDSQLPKDRFSAERLKGVDSTLKIQPAELGDSAVYLCASSPSSSGVGEQYFGPGTRLTVT.

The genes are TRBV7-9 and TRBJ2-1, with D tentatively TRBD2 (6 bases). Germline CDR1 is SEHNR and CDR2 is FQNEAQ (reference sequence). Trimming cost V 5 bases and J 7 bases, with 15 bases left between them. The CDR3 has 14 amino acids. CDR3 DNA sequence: TGTGCCAGCAGCCAACCTGAGGCGGGGAATGAGCAGTTCTTC. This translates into CASSQPEAGNEQFF.

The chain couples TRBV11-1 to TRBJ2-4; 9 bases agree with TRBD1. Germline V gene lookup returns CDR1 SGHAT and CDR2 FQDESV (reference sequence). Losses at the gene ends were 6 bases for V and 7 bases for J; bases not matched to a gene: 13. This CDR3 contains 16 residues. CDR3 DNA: TGTGCCAGCAGTCCTACACCGGGACAGGGTACGAACATTCAGTACTTC. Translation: CASSPTPGQGTNIQYF.

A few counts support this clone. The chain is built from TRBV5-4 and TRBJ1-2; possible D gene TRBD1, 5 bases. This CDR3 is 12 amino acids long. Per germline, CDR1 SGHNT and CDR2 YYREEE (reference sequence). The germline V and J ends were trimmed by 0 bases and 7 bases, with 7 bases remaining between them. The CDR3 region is CASSLVRGGYTF. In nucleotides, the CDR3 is TGTGCCAGCAGCTTGGTTAGGGGTGGCTACACCTTC.

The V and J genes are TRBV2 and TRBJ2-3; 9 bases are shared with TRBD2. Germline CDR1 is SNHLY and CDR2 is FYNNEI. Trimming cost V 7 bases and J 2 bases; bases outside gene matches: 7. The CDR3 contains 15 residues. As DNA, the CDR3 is TGTGCCAGCACCGGACTAGCGATGAACACAGATACGCAGTATTTT. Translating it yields CASTGLAMNTDTQYF.

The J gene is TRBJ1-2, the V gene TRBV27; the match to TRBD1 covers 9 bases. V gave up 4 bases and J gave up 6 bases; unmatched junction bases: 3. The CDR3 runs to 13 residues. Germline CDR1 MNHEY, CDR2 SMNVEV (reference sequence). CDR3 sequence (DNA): TGTGCCAGCAGTTCAGGACAGGGGCATGGCTACACCTTC. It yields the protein CASSSGQGHGYTF.

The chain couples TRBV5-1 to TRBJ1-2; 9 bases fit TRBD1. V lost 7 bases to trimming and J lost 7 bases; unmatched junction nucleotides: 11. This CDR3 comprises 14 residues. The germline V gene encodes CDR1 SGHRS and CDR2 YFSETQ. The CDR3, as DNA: TGCGCCAGCTCCCAAGGGACAGGGAGCTTTGGCTACACCTTC. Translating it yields CASSQGTGSFGYTF.

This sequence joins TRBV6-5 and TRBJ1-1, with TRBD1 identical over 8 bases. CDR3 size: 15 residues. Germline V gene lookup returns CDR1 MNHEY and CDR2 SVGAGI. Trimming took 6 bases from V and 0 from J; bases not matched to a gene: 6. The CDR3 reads CASSRQGMMNTEAFF. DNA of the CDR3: TGTGCCAGCAGCAGACAGGGGATGATGAACACTGAAGCTTTCTTT.

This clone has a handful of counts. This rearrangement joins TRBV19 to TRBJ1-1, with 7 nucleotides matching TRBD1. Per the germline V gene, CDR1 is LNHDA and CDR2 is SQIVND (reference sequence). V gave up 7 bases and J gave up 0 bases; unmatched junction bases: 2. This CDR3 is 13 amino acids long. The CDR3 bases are TGTGCCAGTAATGACAGGGTGAACACTGAAGCTTTCTTT. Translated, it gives CASNDRVNTEAFF.

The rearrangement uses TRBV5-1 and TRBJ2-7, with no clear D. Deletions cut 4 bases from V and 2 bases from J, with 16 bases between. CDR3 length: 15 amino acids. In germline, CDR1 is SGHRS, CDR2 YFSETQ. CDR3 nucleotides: TGCGCCAGCAGCCCTGGTGCAGAGCTGACCTACGAGCAGTACTTC. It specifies CASSPGAELTYEQYF.

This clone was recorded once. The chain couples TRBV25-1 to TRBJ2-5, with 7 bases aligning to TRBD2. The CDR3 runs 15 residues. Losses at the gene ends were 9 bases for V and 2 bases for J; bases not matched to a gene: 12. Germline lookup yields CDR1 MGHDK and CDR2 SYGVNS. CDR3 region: CASMARGVGQETQYF. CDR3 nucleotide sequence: TGTGCCAGTATGGCCCGGGGGGTCGGGCAAGAGACCCAGTACTTC.

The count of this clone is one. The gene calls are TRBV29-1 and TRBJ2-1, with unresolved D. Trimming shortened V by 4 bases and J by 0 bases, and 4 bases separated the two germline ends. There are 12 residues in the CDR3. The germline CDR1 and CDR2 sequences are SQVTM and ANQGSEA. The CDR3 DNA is TGCAGCGTTGCCAGCTCCTACAATGAGCAGTTCTTC. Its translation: CSVASSYNEQFF.

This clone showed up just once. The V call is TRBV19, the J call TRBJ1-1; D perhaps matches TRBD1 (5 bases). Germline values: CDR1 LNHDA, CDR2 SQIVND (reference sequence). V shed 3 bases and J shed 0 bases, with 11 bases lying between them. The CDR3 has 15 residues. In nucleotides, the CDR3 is TGTGCCAGTAGTATCAGGGTATCCCTGAACACTGAAGCTTTCTTT. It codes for CASSIRVSLNTEAFF.

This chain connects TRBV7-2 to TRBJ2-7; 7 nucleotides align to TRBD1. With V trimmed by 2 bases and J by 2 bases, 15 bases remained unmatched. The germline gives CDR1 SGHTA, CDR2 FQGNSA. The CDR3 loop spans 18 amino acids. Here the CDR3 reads CASSLRGPRGSGTYEQYF. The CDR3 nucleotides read TGTGCCAGCAGCTTAAGGGGACCCAGGGGGTCGGGCACCTACGAGCAGTACTTC. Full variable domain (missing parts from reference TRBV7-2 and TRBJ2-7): GAGVSQSPSNKVTEKGKDVELRCDPISGHTALYWYRQSLGQGLEFLIYFQGNSAPDKSGLPSDRFSAERTGGSVSTLTIQRTQQEDSAVYLCASSLRGPRGSGTYEQYFGPGTRLTVT.

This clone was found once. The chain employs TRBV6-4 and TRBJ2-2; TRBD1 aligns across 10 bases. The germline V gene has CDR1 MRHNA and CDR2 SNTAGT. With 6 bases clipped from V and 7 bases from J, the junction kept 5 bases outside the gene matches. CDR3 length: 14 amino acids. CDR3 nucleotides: TGTGCCAGCAGCCGGGACAGGGGAAGCGGGGAGCTGTTTTTT. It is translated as CASSRDRGSGELFF.

CDR3 nucleotides: TGTGCCAGCAGCCTCTTCGGGACAGAGTACAATGAGCAGTTCTTC. Amino acids: CASSLFGTEYNEQFF. The chain links TRBV9 to TRBJ2-1, with 7 bases matching TRBD1. Germline V gene sequence: CDR1 SGDLS, CDR2 YYNGEE. The CDR3 loop spans 15 amino acids. V lost 4 bases and J lost 4; bases outside the gene matches: 8. The full variable domain, in which reference TRBV9 and TRBJ2-1 provide the parts outside the CDR3, is DSGVTQTPKHLITATGQRVTLRCSPRSGDLSVYWYQQSLDQGLQFLIQYYNGEERAKGNILERFSAQQFPDLHSELNLSSLELGDSALYFCASSLFGTEYNEQFFGPGTRLTVL.

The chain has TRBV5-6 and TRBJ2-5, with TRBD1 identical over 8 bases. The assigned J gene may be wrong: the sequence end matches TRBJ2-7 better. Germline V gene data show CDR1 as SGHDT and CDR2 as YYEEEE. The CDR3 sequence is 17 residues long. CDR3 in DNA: TGTGCCAGCAGCTTAACGGGGACAGGCCCTAAAGGTTACGAGCAGTACTTC. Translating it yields CASSLTGTGPKGYEQYF.

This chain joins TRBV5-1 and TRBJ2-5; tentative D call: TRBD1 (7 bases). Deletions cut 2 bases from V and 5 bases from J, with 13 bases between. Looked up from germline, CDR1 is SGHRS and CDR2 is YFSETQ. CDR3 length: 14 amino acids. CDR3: CASSFRGERETQYF. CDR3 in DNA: TGCGCCAGCAGCTTCAGGGGGGAACGGGAGACCCAGTACTTC.